Listed here are 26 T cell receptor beta chains from one sample, sequenced in a study of shared clonotypes between healthy human individuals. Libraries were prepared by immunoSEQ multiplex PCR; TCRdb keeps only in-frame clonotypes and omits some of them. The sample carries some 200,000 clones, over 50% recorded once. The sample taken for sequencing was memory CD4+ T cells sorted from blood. Subset denoted: CD45RA-negative fraction. The receptors come from a man younger than 40 in good health.

In DNA form, the CDR3 reads TGTGCCTGGAGTACCACCTACTATGGCTACACCTTC. It codes for CAWSTTYYGYTF. The V gene is TRBV30, the J gene TRBJ1-2; D is undetermined. This CDR3 is 12 amino acids long. CDR1 and CDR2 (germline): GTSNPN, SVGIG (reference sequence). Between the trimmed V and J ends, which lost 2 bases and 3 bases, there was a span of 7 bases.

V gene TRBV5-1 combines with J gene TRBJ2-7, with 10 bases that match TRBD1. The CDR3 sequence is 16 residues long. The germline CDR1 and CDR2 sequences are SGHRS and YFSETQ. V was clipped by 4 bases and J by 0 bases; unmatched bases: 7. The CDR3 region is CASSRQGAGLSYEQYF. The CDR3 nucleotides read TGCGCCAGCAGCCGACAGGGGGCGGGTCTCTCCTACGAGCAGTACTTC.

The CDR3 loop reads CASSEYRDLDDMNTEAFF. For the CDR3, the DNA is TGTGCCAGCAGTGAATATCGGGACCTGGACGACATGAACACTGAAGCTTTCTTT. This chain connects TRBV6-1 to TRBJ1-1, with D maybe TRBD1 (5 bases). V was shortened by 2 bases and J by 0 bases, with 19 bases between the two germline ends. This CDR3 contains 18 residues. Germline CDR1 is MNHNS and CDR2 is SASEGT.

V and J are TRBV19 and TRBJ2-1; D gene ambiguous. The CDR3 consists of 15 residues. With 4 bases removed from V and 4 bases from J, the gap between germline ends came to 14 bases. Germline CDR1 is LNHDA and CDR2 is SQIVND (reference sequence). The CDR3 loop reads CASSNPGSPYNEQFF. As DNA, the CDR3 is TGTGCCAGTAGTAACCCCGGAAGCCCATACAATGAGCAGTTCTTC. Full variable domain (rest looked up from reference TRBV19 and TRBJ2-1): DGGITQSPKYLFRKEGQNVTLSCEQNLNHDAMYWYRQDPGQGLRLIYYSQIVNDFQKGDIAEGYSVSREKKESFPLTVTSAQKNPTAFYLCASSNPGSPYNEQFFGPGTRLTVL.

The sample holds one count of this clone. V gene TRBV27 combines with J gene TRBJ2-1; D gene ambiguous. V was shortened by 5 bases and J by 4 bases, with 9 bases between the two germline ends. Germline V gene lookup returns CDR1 MNHEY and CDR2 SMNVEV (reference sequence). The length of the CDR3 is 13 residues. In DNA form, the CDR3 reads TGTGCCAGCAGTGCACTGCAGTACAATGAGCAGTTCTTC. Its translation: CASSALQYNEQFF.

The chain carries TRBV6-6 and TRBJ2-6; D not resolved. This CDR3 region has 14 residues. Trimming stripped 8 bases from V and 0 bases from J, with 8 bases between. Per the germline V gene, CDR1 is MNHNY and CDR2 is SVGAGI (reference sequence). CDR3 sequence reads: CASGSYSGANVLTF. The CDR3 DNA reads as TGTGCCAGCGGGTCATACTCTGGGGCCAACGTCCTGACTTTC.

A few counts support this clone. DNA for the CDR3: TGTGCCAGCAGCCCCATCAAGGGCCAAGAGACCCAGTACTTC. Translation gives CASSPIKGQETQYF. V usage is TRBV7-2 and J usage is TRBJ2-5; unclear D gene. Trimming took off 5 bases at V and 1 base at J, with 11 bases between the two ends. CDR1 and CDR2 from the germline V gene are SGHTA and FQGNSA. The CDR3 consists of 14 residues. The complete variable domain, with remaining parts taken from reference TRBV7-2 and TRBJ2-5, reads GAGVSQSPSNKVTEKGKDVELRCDPISGHTALYWYRQSLGQGLEFLIYFQGNSAPDKSGLPSDRFSAERTGGSVSTLTIQRTQQEDSAVYLCASSPIKGQETQYFGPGTRLLVL.

Notes on this clone: A junction boundary mismatches the germline segment, possibly from a read error. V and J are TRBV28 and TRBJ2-1; tentative D call: TRBD2 (5 bases). In germline, CDR1 is MDHEN, CDR2 SYDVKM. CDR3 length: 15 residues. The CDR3 nucleotides are TGTGCCAGCAGTCTGGACTTACTAGAAACGGGCGGTAGGATCTTC. Amino acids: CASSLDLLETGGRIF.

V and J are TRBV5-1 and TRBJ2-7, with D perhaps TRBD2 (5 bases). In germline, CDR1 is SGHRS, CDR2 YFSETQ. Trimming took 3 bases from V and 5 from J, leaving 6 bases between them. The CDR3 has 11 residues. CDR3 bases: TGCGCCAGCAGCTCGGGGAACGAGCAGTACTTC. Its translation: CASSSGNEQYF.

J is TRBJ1-4 and V is TRBV18, with D hard to call. V lost 0 bases and J lost 6, with 11 bases in between. The germline V gene encodes CDR1 KGHSH and CDR2 LQKENI. The CDR3 is made up of 15 amino acids. For the CDR3, the DNA is TGTGCCAGCTCACCACCGGGGAGGGTCGATGAAAAACTGTTTTTT. The encoded protein is CASSPPGRVDEKLFF.

The chain carries TRBV11-2 and TRBJ2-7, with D perhaps TRBD2 (5 bases). Trimming shortened V by 2 bases and J by 2 bases, and 10 bases separated the two germline ends. The germline CDR1 and CDR2 sequences are SGHAT and FQNNGV. This CDR3 has 14 amino acids. DNA for the CDR3: TGTGCCAGCAGCTTAATAAGCGGAACCTACGAGCAGTACTTC. Protein product: CASSLISGTYEQYF.

V gene TRBV7-2 combines with J gene TRBJ1-1; D ambiguous. Germline CDR1 reads SGHTA; CDR2 reads FQGNSA. Trimming shortened V by 3 bases and J by 10 bases, and 15 bases separated the two germline ends. The CDR3 contains 13 residues. The CDR3 nucleotides read TGTGCCAGCAGCTTGTTCGGAGAGGATTTAGCTTTCTTT. Translating gives CASSLFGEDLAFF. Filled out from reference TRBV7-2 and TRBJ1-1, the complete variable domain reads GAGVSQSPSNKVTEKGKDVELRCDPISGHTALYWYRQSLGQGLEFLIYFQGNSAPDKSGLPSDRFSAERTGGSVSTLTIQRTQQEDSAVYLCASSLFGEDLAFFGQGTRLTVV.

The J gene is TRBJ2-5, the V gene TRBV10-3; tentative D call: TRBD2 (6 bases). With 0 bases removed from V and 5 bases from J, the gap between germline ends came to 10 bases. The CDR3 runs to 14 residues. Per germline, CDR1 ENHRY and CDR2 SYGVKD. The CDR3 nucleotides read TGTGCCATCAGTGAGTCAGCTGGGAGGGAGACCCAGTACTTC. Encoded protein: CAISESAGRETQYF.

The V gene is TRBV5-1, the J gene TRBJ2-5, with 11 nucleotides matching TRBD1. This CDR3 is built from 14 residues. Germline values: CDR1 SGHRS, CDR2 YFSETQ. V lost 4 bases to trimming and J lost 5 bases; unmatched junction nucleotides: 4. This chain's CDR3 is CASSGQGARETQYF. CDR3 sequence (DNA): TGCGCCAGCAGCGGACAGGGGGCTCGGGAGACCCAGTACTTC.

The rearrangement links TRBV6-1 to TRBJ2-1; D might be TRBD1 (6 bases). CDR1 and CDR2 (germline): MNHNS, SASEGT. Trimming stripped 3 bases from V and 13 bases from J, with 10 bases between. The CDR3 contains 11 residues. The CDR3 region has the DNA TGTGCCAGCAGTGACAGGGGTTTTCAGTTCTTC. Its protein is CASSDRGFQFF.

The chain has TRBV5-1 and TRBJ2-1, with D unclear. The CDR3 contains 14 residues. Trimming pared 0 bases from V and 5 bases from J, leaving 9 bases between. CDR1 and CDR2 from the germline V gene are SGHRS and YFSETQ. In nucleotides, the CDR3 is TGCGCCAGCAGCTTGGCCGGCATCGACAATGAGCAGTTCTTC. Encoded protein: CASSLAGIDNEQFF.

This chain uses TRBV5-6 with TRBJ1-1; the D is unclear. CDR1 and CDR2 from the germline V gene are SGHDT and YYEEEE. This CDR3 spans 13 amino acids. V was trimmed by 4 bases and J by 1 base, leaving 8 bases between them. DNA for the CDR3: TGTGCCAGCAGCCAGAGTAAGAACACTGAAGCTTTCTTT. Translated, it gives CASSQSKNTEAFF.

This chain joins TRBV27 and TRBJ1-5; 9 bases match TRBD1. Germline CDR1 is MNHEY and CDR2 is SMNVEV (reference sequence). V lost 4 bases to trimming and J lost 4 bases; unmatched junction nucleotides: 5. This CDR3 has 15 residues. The CDR3 loop is CASSSAGTGNQPQHF. CDR3 in DNA: TGTGCCAGCAGTTCCGCCGGGACAGGGAATCAGCCCCAGCATTTT.

V and J are TRBV18 and TRBJ2-3; D gene ambiguous. This CDR3 region has 12 residues. Germline CDR1 and CDR2: KGHSH and LQKENI. V lost 6 bases to trimming and J lost 2 bases, with 6 bases between them. Here the CDR3 reads CASSTATDTQYF. Here the CDR3 DNA reads TGTGCCAGCTCCACAGCCACAGATACGCAGTATTTT. Supplemented by reference TRBV18 and TRBJ2-3, the full variable domain reads NAGVMQNPRHLVRRRGQEARLRCSPMKGHSHVYWYRQLPEEGLKFMVYLQKENIIDESGMPKERFSAEFPKEGPSILRIQQVVRGDSAAYFCASSTATDTQYFGPGTRLTVL.

The CDR3 nucleotides are TGCAGTCCCCAGGGGTTTGAGCAGTTCTTC. Residues: CSPQGFEQFF. This chain links TRBV20-1 with TRBJ2-1, with a tentative D call TRBD1 (6 bases). Per germline, CDR1 DFQATT and CDR2 SNEGSKA (reference sequence). V dropped 8 bases and J dropped 9 bases, with 11 bases sitting between them. The CDR3 totals 10 residues.

The genes are TRBV5-4 and TRBJ2-1, with 10 nucleotides matching TRBD1. CDR1 is SGHNT and CDR2 is YYREEE in the germline V gene (reference sequence). The CDR3 has 15 residues. With V trimmed by 4 bases and J by 10 bases, 11 bases remained unmatched. CDR3 DNA: TGTGCCAGCAGCCTACCCGGGACAGGGGTTTACGAGCAGTTCTTC. Its protein product is CASSLPGTGVYEQFF. Complete variable domain (other parts from reference TRBV5-4 and TRBJ2-1): ETGVTQSPTHLIKTRGQQVTLRCSSQSGHNTVSWYQQALGQGPQFIFQYYREEENGRGNFPPRFSGLQFPNYSSELNVNALELDDSALYLCASSLPGTGVYEQFFGPGTRLTVL.

This chain connects TRBV9 to TRBJ2-1; D is unclear. Germline V gene sequence: CDR1 SGDLS, CDR2 YYNGEE. The V gene lost 3 bases and the J gene lost 7 bases, with 17 bases spanning the gap. This CDR3 region has 15 residues. The CDR3 DNA follows: TGTGCCAGCAGCGGGTTTCTGGACCGGCGGAATGAGCAGTTCTTC. It encodes CASSGFLDRRNEQFF.

The V call is TRBV5-1, the J call TRBJ1-1, with D maybe TRBD1 (6 bases). This CDR3 region has 16 residues. Trimming removed 0 bases at V and 5 bases at J, with 17 bases between. The germline V gene has CDR1 SGHRS and CDR2 YFSETQ. In DNA form, the CDR3 reads TGCGCCAGCAGCTTGGGACAAGGGGGTATAGAGACTGAAGCTTTCTTT. Translating it yields CASSLGQGGIETEAFF. The full variable domain, its missing parts supplied by reference TRBV5-1 and TRBJ1-1, is KAGVTQTPRYLIKTRGQQVTLSCSPISGHRSVSWYQQTPGQGLQFLFEYFSETQRNKGNFPGRFSGRQFSNSRSEMNVSTLELGDSALYLCASSLGQGGIETEAFFGQGTRLTVV.

V is TRBV9 and J is TRBJ1-2; 9 bases line up with TRBD1. After removal of 0 bases from V and 4 bases from J, the junction contained 4 bases not matched to a gene. Germline V lookup: CDR1 SGDLS, CDR2 YYNGEE. The CDR3 loop spans 15 amino acids. The CDR3 spells CASSVELDRGYGYTF. In DNA, the CDR3 is TGTGCCAGCAGCGTAGAACTGGACAGGGGCTATGGCTACACCTTC.

This clone was seen a few times. At the DNA level, this CDR3 is encoded by other sequences in the same sample as well. The chain joins TRBV18 to TRBJ2-1; the D is unclear. Germline-derived CDR1 and CDR2 are KGHSH and LQKENI. The CDR3 is 14 residues long. Trimming cost V 6 bases and J 0 bases, with 9 bases left between them. CDR3 in amino acids: CASSPPSSYNEQFF. CDR3 sequence (DNA): TGTGCCAGCTCCCCTCCAAGCTCCTACAATGAGCAGTTCTTC.

The genes are TRBV9 and TRBJ1-2, with D uncertain. Trimming removed 7 bases from V and 3 bases from J, with 16 bases in between. Germline lookup yields CDR1 SGDLS and CDR2 YYNGEE. This CDR3 region has 14 residues. This CDR3 reads CASGKDGFDYGYTF. In DNA form, the CDR3 reads TGTGCCAGCGGGAAGGACGGCTTTGACTATGGCTACACCTTC.